This record covers a single TCR beta chain. TCRdb's table, derived via immunoSEQ multiplex PCR, lists solely in-frame clones and lacks some. This sample has around 200,000 clones, with 70% to 80% found just once. This entry is derived from a study of blood T cell repertoires in COVID-19. Study context: Samples of COVID-19 (acute and convalescent) were obtained from the United States, Italy and Spain. T cells, B-cell-depleted T cells, or PBMCs supplied cDNA or gDNA.

CDR1 SGHRS and CDR2 YFSETQ come from the germline V gene. This CDR3 has 12 residues. V lost 4 bases and J lost 7; bases outside the gene matches: 4. The receptor's source is a woman between 50 and 59 years old with acute or convalescent COVID-19. Source material: peripheral blood. V usage is TRBV5-1 and J usage is TRBJ1-2, with 7 bases identical to TRBD1. CDR3 loop: CASSPGQAGYTF. CDR3 DNA: TGCGCCAGCAGCCCTGGACAGGCTGGCTACACCTTC.